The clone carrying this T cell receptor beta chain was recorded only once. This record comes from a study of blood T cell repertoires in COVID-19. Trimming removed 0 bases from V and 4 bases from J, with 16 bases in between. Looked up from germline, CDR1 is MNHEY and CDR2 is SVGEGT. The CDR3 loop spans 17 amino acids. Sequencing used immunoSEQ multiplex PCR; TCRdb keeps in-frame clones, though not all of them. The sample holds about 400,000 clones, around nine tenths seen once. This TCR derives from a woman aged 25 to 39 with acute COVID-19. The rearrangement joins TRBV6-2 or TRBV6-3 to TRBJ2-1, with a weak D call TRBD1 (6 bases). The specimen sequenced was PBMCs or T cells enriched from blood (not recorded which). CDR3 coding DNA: TGTGCCAGCAGTTACTCCCCACTCCGCCAGGGGTACAATGAGCAGTTCTTC. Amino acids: CASSYSPLRQGYNEQFF.